This entry lists 5 T cell receptor beta chains sequenced from one sample in a study of control samples from healthy donors and cancer patients. Measured with immunoSEQ multiplex PCR; TCRdb has only the in-frame clones, and not every one. The sample yields 200,000 or so clones, just under 95% seen once. Sequenced material: blood. These receptors were obtained from a man between 45 and 60 years old in good health.

DNA for the CDR3: TGCGCCAGCAGCTTGGCGGGGGCTTCGGAGACCCAGTACTTC. Its translation: CASSLAGASETQYF. The chain is built from TRBV5-1 and TRBJ2-5; D is tentatively TRBD1 or TRBD2 (6 bases each). CDR1 is SGHRS and CDR2 is YFSETQ in the germline V gene. Trimming shortened V by 0 bases and J by 5 bases, and 11 bases separated the two germline ends. The CDR3 is made up of 14 amino acids.

The chain uses TRBV5-1 and TRBJ1-2; D gene ambiguous. The length of the CDR3 is 13 residues. The V gene lost 0 bases and the J gene lost 7 bases, with 10 bases spanning the gap. Germline values: CDR1 SGHRS, CDR2 YFSETQ. For the CDR3, the DNA is TGCGCCAGCAGCTTGGGAGCCTCGGGTGGCTACACCTTC. Translated: CASSLGASGGYTF.

The chain couples TRBV5-5 to TRBJ2-1; 12 nucleotides agree with TRBD2. J was trimmed by 2 bases and V by 1 base; bases with no gene match: 4. This CDR3 is built from 17 residues. Germline loops: CDR1 SGHKS, CDR2 YYEKEE (reference sequence). The DNA for the CDR3 is TGTGCCAGCAGCTTGACTAGCGGGGGGTCCACCTACAATGAGCAGTTCTTC. Its protein product is CASSLTSGGSTYNEQFF.

This chain links TRBV6-6 with TRBJ2-7; a weak D match, TRBD1 (5 bases). Germline V gene sequence: CDR1 MNHNY, CDR2 SVGAGI (reference sequence). The CDR3 runs to 14 residues. The ends were cut back, 0 bases at V and 2 bases at J, with 8 bases in the middle. This chain's CDR3 is CASSYSTGPYEQYF. The CDR3 DNA reads as TGTGCCAGCAGTTACTCCACAGGCCCCTACGAGCAGTACTTC.

V gene TRBV6-5 combines with J gene TRBJ1-1, with D possibly matching TRBD1 (5 bases). The CDR3 is 13 amino acids. Germline CDR1 is MNHEY and CDR2 is SVGAGI. The V end was cut by 7 bases, the J end by 7 bases, with 16 bases between. The chain's CDR3 is CASKKMTVIEAFF. CDR3 nucleotides: TGTGCCAGCAAAAAAATGACAGTGATTGAAGCTTTCTTT.